The 3 T cell receptor beta chains below come from one sample, sequenced in a study of T-cell memory formation after mild COVID-19. TCRdb analysed the 5' RACE reads with MiXCR anew, one entry per CDR3 protein. The table records about 110,000 distinct CDR3 sequences, roughly 19% of them present only once. The sequencing sample was made of PBMCs or a T cell subset sorted from them (not recorded which). Receptors were obtained from a young man who had mild COVID-19 (a few samples of this study predate the infection). Cell type and time point are not known.

This clonotype appeared a few times. V gene TRBV11-2 combines with J gene TRBJ2-1; D might be TRBD2 (5 bases). With 6 bases removed from V and 7 bases from J, the gap between germline ends came to 13 bases. The CDR3 length is 13 residues. Germline-derived CDR1 and CDR2 are SGHAT and FQNNGV. CDR3 coding DNA: TGTGCCAGCAGTCTCGGACTTCAAAATGAGCAGTTCTTC. Translation gives CASSLGLQNEQFF.

The chain couples TRBV6-1 to TRBJ2-7; D remains unclear. With 6 bases removed from V and 3 bases from J, the gap between germline ends came to 9 bases. Germline V CDR1 and CDR2: MNHNS, SASEGT. The CDR3 contains 12 residues. CDR3 amino acids: CASSVQRYEQYF. The CDR3 DNA is TGTGCCAGCAGCGTACAACGCTACGAGCAGTACTTC.

This clonotype appeared a few times. This sequence joins TRBV28 and TRBJ1-4; perhaps TRBD1 as D (5 bases). Germline lookup yields CDR1 MDHEN and CDR2 SYDVKM. This CDR3 is 13 amino acids long. The V end lost 5 bases, the J end lost 5 bases, and 9 bases lay between the germline ends. CDR3 sequence (DNA): TGTGCCAGCAGTACCCCAGGGAATGAAAAACTGTTTTTT. Its translation: CASSTPGNEKLFF.